This TCR beta chain was profiled in a study of T cell responses to AZD1222 COVID-19 vaccine. The table came from immunoSEQ multiplex PCR; TCRdb's copy has only in-frame clones and leaves some out. The sample lists roughly 120,000 clones, 91% seen once, with approximately 3% in the top ten. The CDR3 sequence is 13 residues long. Trimming took 6 bases from V and 2 from J; bases not matched to a gene: 3. Germline V gene lookup returns CDR1 SNHLY and CDR2 FYNNEI. The rearrangement joins TRBV2 to TRBJ1-2; 7 positions match TRBD1. The source is an adult in good health. The material was peripheral blood, obtained on day 0 of AZD1222 vaccination. CDR3 region: CASRSGQNYGYTF. CDR3 nucleotide sequence: TGTGCCAGCAGGTCGGGACAGAACTATGGCTACACCTTC.